These 29 T cell receptor beta chains originate from one sample sequenced in a study of T cell responses to AZD1222 COVID-19 vaccine. Produced via immunoSEQ multiplex PCR; TCRdb's table is partial and in-frame only. The sample carries about 110,000 clones, 70% to 90% recorded once. This material consisted of peripheral blood, taken on day 0 of AZD1222 vaccination. These receptors were taken from an adult in good health.

The genes are TRBV3-1 (or the pseudogene TRBV3-2) and TRBJ1-1; 7 positions agree with TRBD1. This CDR3 comprises 13 residues. Germline CDR1 is LGHDT and CDR2 is YNNKEL (reference sequence). V shed 8 bases, J shed 4 bases, and the junction held 7 bases outside the gene matches. The CDR3 sequence is CASGPGGGTEAFF. The CDR3 region has the DNA TGTGCCAGCGGGCCAGGGGGGGGCACTGAAGCTTTCTTT.

CDR3 DNA: TGTGCCAGCAGCCCAGACTGGTATGGCTACACCTTC. Amino acids: CASSPDWYGYTF. V and J are TRBV7-2 and TRBJ1-2; D gene unclear. This CDR3 comprises 12 residues. V was cut by 5 bases and J by 5 bases, with 9 bases left in between. CDR1 and CDR2 (germline): SGHTA, FQGNSA.

The chain links TRBV28 to TRBJ1-5; 8 bases map to TRBD1. Germline V gives CDR1 MDHEN, CDR2 SYDVKM. Losses at the gene ends were 5 bases for V and 4 bases for J; bases not matched to a gene: 10. This CDR3 is built from 16 residues. CDR3 bases: TGTGCCAGCAGTCCCCTCGGGCAGGGGGCAAATCAGCCCCAGCATTTT. Its protein is CASSPLGQGANQPQHF.

This clone has more than one count but fewer than ten. The chain uses TRBV9 and TRBJ1-1; D ambiguous. The CDR3 contains 14 residues. Germline V CDR1 and CDR2: SGDLS, YYNGEE. V was cut by 0 bases and J by 0 bases, with 6 bases left in between. The CDR3 loop is CASSVGEVNTEAFF. DNA for the CDR3: TGTGCCAGCAGCGTAGGTGAAGTGAACACTGAAGCTTTCTTT.

This clone appeared a few times. The chain has TRBV19 and TRBJ2-1, with no clear D. Trimming removed 0 bases from V and 7 bases from J, with 4 bases in between. Looked up from germline, CDR1 is LNHDA and CDR2 is SQIVND (reference sequence). CDR3 length: 12 residues. The CDR3, as DNA: TGTGCCAGTAGTATAGAGCCGAATGAGCAGTTCTTC. Its protein is CASSIEPNEQFF.

J is TRBJ1-2 and V is TRBV9; TRBD1 might be the D (5 bases). Germline loops: CDR1 SGDLS, CDR2 YYNGEE. The CDR3 totals 14 residues. V lost 0 bases, J lost 4 bases, and 10 bases lay in between. CDR3 sequence reads: CASSVDQGSYGYTF. The CDR3, as DNA: TGTGCCAGCAGCGTAGATCAGGGAAGCTATGGCTACACCTTC.

This clone was seen a few times. V gene TRBV19 combines with J gene TRBJ2-2; 11 nucleotides line up with TRBD1. J gave up 4 bases and V 8 bases, and 3 bases lay outside the gene matches. Germline V gene sequence: CDR1 LNHDA, CDR2 SQIVND (reference sequence). The CDR3 totals 14 residues. CDR3 DNA sequence: TGTGCCAGTTCGGACAGGGGGCTCACCGGGGAGCTGTTTTTT. Encoded protein: CASSDRGLTGELFF.

The V call is TRBV3-1 (or the pseudogene TRBV3-2), the J call TRBJ1-5, with TRBD1 matching over 8 bases. The CDR3 totals 15 residues. Germline loops: CDR1 LGHDT, CDR2 YNNKEL (reference sequence). V lost 0 bases, J lost 3 bases, and 1 base stayed unmatched. The CDR3 DNA sequence: TGTGCCAGCAGCCAAGACAGGGGGCCCAATCAGCCCCAGCATTTT. Its translation: CASSQDRGPNQPQHF.

This chain uses TRBV7-6 with TRBJ1-1; no definite D call. The germline V gene has CDR1 SGHVS and CDR2 FNYEAQ. The CDR3 has 17 amino acids. V lost 4 bases and J lost 2, with 20 bases in between. Here the CDR3 DNA reads TGTGCCAGCAGCTCCCATCTCCTAGATCGTACAAACACTGAAGCTTTCTTT. This gives the protein CASSSHLLDRTNTEAFF.

CDR3 residues: CASSLVGTQNYGYTF. In DNA, the CDR3 is TGTGCCAGCAGCCTCGTGGGGACACAGAACTATGGCTACACCTTC. The chain joins TRBV2 to TRBJ1-2; maybe TRBD1 (6 bases). V was trimmed by 6 bases and J by 2 bases, leaving 16 bases between them. The CDR3 has 15 residues. Germline lookup yields CDR1 SNHLY and CDR2 FYNNEI.

This sequence joins TRBV7-2 and TRBJ1-1; D might be TRBD1 (5 bases). There are 13 residues in the CDR3. Trimming cost V 5 bases and J 7 bases, with 14 bases left between them. Germline V gene lookup returns CDR1 SGHTA and CDR2 FQGNSA. Here the CDR3 reads CASSPEGYGEAFF. The CDR3 nucleotides read TGTGCCAGCAGCCCAGAGGGGTACGGTGAAGCTTTCTTT.

The CDR3 region has the DNA TGTGCCACCAGCAGATCCAGGGGATACACAGATACGCAGTATTTT. Its translation is CATSRSRGYTDTQYF. The chain links TRBV15 to TRBJ2-3; D is possibly TRBD1 (6 bases). The CDR3 is 15 residues long. V lost 2 bases and J lost 2, with 11 bases in between. Per the germline V gene, CDR1 is LNHNV and CDR2 is YYDKDF (reference sequence). The full variable domain, completed using reference TRBV15 and TRBJ2-3, is DAMVIQNPRYQVTQFGKPVTLSCSQTLNHNVMYWYQQKSSQAPKLLFHYYDKDFNNEADTPDNFQSRRPNTSFCFLDIRSPGLGDTAMYLCATSRSRGYTDTQYFGPGTRLTVL.

This clone was counted between two and nine times. The rearrangement uses TRBV28 and TRBJ1-5, with D possibly matching TRBD1 (5 bases). This CDR3 is built from 14 residues. Germline V gene data show CDR1 as MDHEN and CDR2 as SYDVKM. V was pared by 1 base and J by 3 bases, with 7 bases between. Here the CDR3 DNA reads TGTGCCAGCAGTTTATCACAGGCCAATCAGCCCCAGCATTTT. As protein: CASSLSQANQPQHF. The entire variable domain, with the rest obtained from reference TRBV28 and TRBJ1-5, is as follows: DVKVTQSSRYLVKRTGEKVFLECVQDMDHENMFWYRQDPGLGLRLIYFSYDVKMKEKGDIPEGYSVSREKKERFSLILESASTNQTSMYLCASSLSQANQPQHFGDGTRLSIL.

This chain links TRBV24-1 with TRBJ1-2; TRBD1 might be the D (5 bases). With 5 bases removed from V and 1 base from J, the gap between germline ends came to 7 bases. Germline CDR1 and CDR2: KGHDR and SFDVKD. The CDR3 contains 13 residues. The CDR3 here is CATSVQGNYGYTF. The CDR3 bases are TGTGCCACCAGTGTCCAGGGTAACTATGGCTACACCTTC.

The chain recombines TRBV5-1 with TRBJ1-1; D may be TRBD1 (6 bases). V lost 5 bases, J lost 4 bases, and 15 bases lay in between. This CDR3 has 14 amino acids. Per the germline V gene, CDR1 is SGHRS and CDR2 is YFSETQ. The CDR3 is CASRLAGEATEAFF. The CDR3 region has the DNA TGCGCCAGCAGACTCGCAGGGGAGGCCACTGAAGCTTTCTTT. Combining the CDR3 with reference TRBV5-1 and TRBJ1-1 gives the whole variable domain KAGVTQTPRYLIKTRGQQVTLSCSPISGHRSVSWYQQTPGQGLQFLFEYFSETQRNKGNFPGRFSGRQFSNSRSEMNVSTLELGDSALYLCASRLAGEATEAFFGQGTRLTVV.

The rearrangement joins TRBV5-1 to TRBJ2-3, with TRBD2 matching 9 bases. Germline V gene data show CDR1 as SGHRS and CDR2 as YFSETQ. The trim removed 5 bases at V and 4 bases at J, leaving 8 bases unmatched. The CDR3 is 15 amino acids. The CDR3 sequence: CASRARAGGADTQYF. Here the CDR3 DNA reads TGCGCCAGCAGGGCCCGGGCGGGAGGGGCAGATACGCAGTATTTT.

This chain joins TRBV11-3 and TRBJ2-2, with D perhaps matching TRBD1 (5 bases). This CDR3 is 15 amino acids long. V was clipped by 5 bases and J by 6 bases, with 16 bases between them. Germline loops: CDR1 SGHNT, CDR2 YENEEA. The CDR3 is CASSVRQGTAGELFF. In DNA, the CDR3 is TGTGCCAGCAGCGTGAGGCAGGGTACAGCCGGGGAGCTGTTTTTT.

This chain joins TRBV5-1 and TRBJ1-2; tentative D call: TRBD1 (6 bases). Germline CDR1 SGHRS, CDR2 YFSETQ. V dropped 3 bases and J dropped 0 bases, with 9 bases sitting between them. This CDR3 has 14 amino acids. For the CDR3, the DNA is TGCGCCAGCAGCTCTCAGGGGCCTAACTATGGCTACACCTTC. Translating gives CASSSQGPNYGYTF.

V gene TRBV28 combines with J gene TRBJ2-7, with D perhaps TRBD2 (6 bases). This CDR3 is 16 amino acids long. Looked up from germline, CDR1 is MDHEN and CDR2 is SYDVKM. The germline V and J ends were trimmed by 6 bases and 3 bases, with 21 bases remaining between them. The CDR3 DNA sequence: TGTGCCAGCAGCTTAAGGCGGGCGGGATTTATCTACGAGCAGTACTTC. Encoded protein: CASSLRRAGFIYEQYF.

The V and J genes are TRBV6-6 and TRBJ2-1; either TRBD1 or TRBD2 may fit D (6 bases each). There are 15 residues in the CDR3. Trimming left V 0 bases short and J 8 bases short, with 14 bases between. Germline V gene lookup returns CDR1 MNHNY and CDR2 SVGAGI (reference sequence). The CDR3 sequence is CASSYSRGDGDEQFF. The DNA of the CDR3 is TGTGCCAGCAGTTACTCGAGGGGGGATGGGGATGAGCAGTTCTTC.

J is TRBJ2-3 and V is TRBV7-2; D is unclear. Germline V CDR1 and CDR2: SGHTA, FQGNSA. V was trimmed by 7 bases and J by 5 bases, leaving 10 bases between them. CDR3 length: 12 residues. CDR3: CASILVGDTQYF. DNA of the CDR3: TGTGCCAGCATCCTAGTAGGAGATACGCAGTATTTT.

V gene TRBV9 combines with J gene TRBJ1-3; D is unresolved. CDR3 size: 13 residues. V was shortened by 4 bases and J by 2 bases, with 7 bases between the two germline ends. Germline loops: CDR1 SGDLS, CDR2 YYNGEE. CDR3 DNA sequence: TGTGCCAGCAGCAACTACGCTGGAAACACCATATATTTT. Protein: CASSNYAGNTIYF.

The chain links TRBV18 to TRBJ1-1; D perhaps matches TRBD1 (6 bases). The CDR3 contains 14 residues. Germline-derived CDR1 and CDR2 are KGHSH and LQKENI. Trimming removed 1 base at V and 5 bases at J, with 11 bases between. CDR3 nucleotide sequence: TGTGCCAGCTCACCACTAGGGGGTGCGACTGAAGCTTTCTTT. Amino acid sequence: CASSPLGGATEAFF. The full variable domain, completed using reference TRBV18 and TRBJ1-1, is NAGVMQNPRHLVRRRGQEARLRCSPMKGHSHVYWYRQLPEEGLKFMVYLQKENIIDESGMPKERFSAEFPKEGPSILRIQQVVRGDSAAYFCASSPLGGATEAFFGQGTRLTVV.

V gene TRBV7-9 combines with J gene TRBJ2-2; D uncertain. The CDR3 sequence is 14 residues long. V lost 0 bases and J 4 bases, leaving 6 bases between the germline ends. Germline V lookup: CDR1 SEHNR, CDR2 FQNEAQ (reference sequence). Here the CDR3 DNA reads TGTGCCAGCAGCTTAGCCCCCACCACCGGGGAGCTGTTTTTT. It translates to CASSLAPTTGELFF.

This chain joins TRBV11-3 and TRBJ1-1, with D uncertain. The CDR3 has 13 residues. Per germline, CDR1 SGHNT and CDR2 YENEEA. Trimming took 1 base from V and 2 from J, leaving 5 bases between them. The CDR3 sequence is CASSLGKNTEAFF. The DNA of the CDR3 is TGTGCCAGCAGCTTAGGCAAAAACACTGAAGCTTTCTTT.

The rearrangement uses TRBV3-1 (or the pseudogene TRBV3-2) and TRBJ1-1; TRBD1 might be the D (5 bases). This CDR3 is 15 amino acids long. Trimming took 1 base from V and 6 from J, leaving 15 bases between them. Germline-derived CDR1 and CDR2 are LGHDT and YNNKEL (reference sequence). CDR3 coding DNA: TGTGCCAGCAGCCAAGTCCCCGCAGGGCAGGCTGAAGCTTTCTTT. This codes for CASSQVPAGQAEAFF.

This chain joins TRBV4-1 and TRBJ1-4, with 7 positions matching TRBD1. Germline V gene data show CDR1 as MGHRA and CDR2 as YSYEKL. With V trimmed by 5 bases and J by 2 bases, 8 bases remained unmatched. This CDR3 contains 16 residues. As DNA, the CDR3 is TGCGCCAGCAGCTACGACAGGGTCGCGACTAATGAAAAACTGTTTTTT. This gives the protein CASSYDRVATNEKLFF.

V and J are TRBV19 and TRBJ2-7; D unclear. The germline CDR1 and CDR2 sequences are LNHDA and SQIVND (reference sequence). V lost 1 base, J lost 2 bases, and 9 bases lay in between. The CDR3 spans 14 residues. The CDR3 loop reads CASSIGGSAYEQYF. The CDR3 nucleotides read TGTGCCAGTAGTATAGGTGGCAGTGCCTACGAGCAGTACTTC.

J is TRBJ2-7 and V is TRBV5-1; 9 bases line up with TRBD2. V dropped 4 bases and J dropped 3; count of bases not matched to a gene: 8. CDR1 SGHRS and CDR2 YFSETQ come from the germline V gene. This CDR3 region has 15 residues. CDR3 residues: CASSTLPSGDYEQYF. In nucleotides, the CDR3 is TGCGCCAGCAGCACCCTCCCTAGCGGGGACTACGAGCAGTACTTC.